A selection of T cell receptor beta chains follows, all from one sample in a study of cytomegalovirus exposure and HLA in healthy donors. Only in-frame clones appear in the TCRdb table, and some are missing; sequencing was by immunoSEQ multiplex PCR. The table lists tens of thousands of clones. Sequenced: PBMCs. Receptors were obtained from a man aged 18-30 years in good health and CMV-seropositive. The CDR3 runs from the conserved cysteine through the conserved F or W. Fields, in order: CDR3 protein, CDR3 DNA, D gene, J gene, V gene. The D gene is left open where the match is weak.

CDR3: CASRSGTGEKGYTF; DNA: TGTGCCAGCAGATCCGGGACAGGTGAAAAGGGCTACACCTTC; D: TRBD1; J: TRBJ1-2; V: TRBV6-1
CDR3: CASSFARGPDQPQHF; DNA: TGTGCCAGCAGCTTCGCCCGGGGTCCAGATCAGCCCCAGCATTTT; D: -; J: TRBJ1-5; V: TRBV7-8
CDR3: CASEGTGEETQYF; DNA: TGTGCCAGCGAGGGGACAGGGGAAGAGACCCAGTACTTC; D: TRBD1; J: TRBJ2-5; V: TRBV6-1
CDR3: CASSAFREQGNTIYF; DNA: TGCGCCAGCAGCGCCTTCAGGGAACAGGGAAACACCATATATTTT; D: -; J: TRBJ1-3; V: TRBV4-1
CDR3: CASSLAQGYGYTF; DNA: TGTGCCAGCAGCTTGGCTCAGGGCTATGGCTACACCTTC; D: -; J: TRBJ1-2; V: TRBV5-6
CDR3: CASSQNRDREYEQYF; DNA: TGCGCCAGCAGCCAGAACAGGGACAGGGAGTACGAGCAGTACTTC; D: TRBD1; J: TRBJ2-7; V: TRBV4-1
CDR3: CASSSGLLNQPQHF; DNA: TGTGCCAGCAGTTCGGGACTCCTCAATCAGCCCCAGCATTTT; D: -; J: TRBJ1-5; V: TRBV6-5
CDR3: CASSGTRENKYEQYF; DNA: TGCGCCAGCAGTGGGACCAGGGAAAATAAGTACGAGCAGTACTTC; D: -; J: TRBJ2-7; V: TRBV10-1
CDR3: CASSESGQPIYGYTF; DNA: TGTGCCAGCAGTGAGTCTGGGCAGCCCATCTATGGCTACACCTTC; D: -; J: TRBJ1-2; V: TRBV2
CDR3: CASSLTGDGNQPQHF; DNA: TGTGCCAGCAGCTTAACGGGGGATGGGAATCAGCCCCAGCATTTT; D: -; J: TRBJ1-5; V: TRBV6-6